This T cell receptor beta chain was documented in a study of blood T cell repertoires in COVID-19. The table came from immunoSEQ multiplex PCR; TCRdb's copy has only in-frame clones and leaves some out. The sample consists of 150,000 to 200,000 clones, approximately 88% of them appearing once. The CDR3 sequence is 13 residues long. Germline lookup yields CDR1 SGHRS and CDR2 YFSETQ. Trimming removed 4 bases at V and 7 bases at J, with 14 bases between. This TCR derives from a man aged 65 to 79 who had been exposed to COVID-19. This rearrangement joins TRBV5-1 to TRBJ1-1; TRBD1 might be the D (6 bases). Material: PBMCs or T cells enriched from blood (not recorded which). The CDR3 here is CASSHSQGFEAFF. The CDR3 DNA reads TGCGCCAGCAGCCACTCACAGGGCTTTGAAGCTTTCTTT.